This T cell receptor (beta chain) was sequenced for a study of T-cell memory formation after mild COVID-19. General study points: Day 15 to 85 contracting clones showed balanced CD4/CD8; day 15 to 37 expanders favored CD4+. Memory cells collected pre-infection included some clones that later responded, suggesting cross-reactive memory joined. Researchers could not confirm that second-wave clones peaking on day 37 targeted SARS-CoV-2.

MiXCR was run by TCRdb on the 5' RACE reads, yielding one entry per CDR3 protein. The table lists 470,000 or so distinct CDR3 sequences, approximately 25% of them singletons. This CDR3 contains 17 residues. This clonotype has more than one count but fewer than ten. The antigen remains undetermined. Sequences were obtained from PBMCs or a T cell subset sorted from them (not recorded which). This chain links TRBV21-1 with TRBJ2-5; the D call TRBD2 from the table was never checked on the DNA. TRBV21-1 represents a pseudogene. The sequence was collected from an adult woman who had mild COVID-19 (a few samples of this study predate the infection). Cell type and time point are not known. CDR3 sequence reads: CASSKGHGRAYQETQYF. CDR3 nucleotides: TGTGCCAGCAGCAAAGGCCATGGCAGGGCGTACCAAGAGACCCAGTACTTC.